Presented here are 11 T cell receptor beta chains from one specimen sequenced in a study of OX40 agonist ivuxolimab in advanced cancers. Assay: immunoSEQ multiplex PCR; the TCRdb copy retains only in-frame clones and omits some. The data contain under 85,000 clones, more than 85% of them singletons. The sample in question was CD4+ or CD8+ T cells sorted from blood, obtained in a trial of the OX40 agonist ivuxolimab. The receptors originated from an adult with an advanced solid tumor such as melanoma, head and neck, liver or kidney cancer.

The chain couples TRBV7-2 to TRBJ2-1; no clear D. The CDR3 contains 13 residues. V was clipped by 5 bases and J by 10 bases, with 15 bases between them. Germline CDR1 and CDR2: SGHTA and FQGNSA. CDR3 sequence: CASSLRDKREQFF. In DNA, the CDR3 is TGTGCCAGCAGCCTCCGTGATAAAAGGGAGCAGTTCTTC. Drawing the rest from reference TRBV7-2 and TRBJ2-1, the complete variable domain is GAGVSQSPSNKVTEKGKDVELRCDPISGHTALYWYRQSLGQGLEFLIYFQGNSAPDKSGLPSDRFSAERTGGSVSTLTIQRTQQEDSAVYLCASSLRDKREQFFGPGTRLTVL.

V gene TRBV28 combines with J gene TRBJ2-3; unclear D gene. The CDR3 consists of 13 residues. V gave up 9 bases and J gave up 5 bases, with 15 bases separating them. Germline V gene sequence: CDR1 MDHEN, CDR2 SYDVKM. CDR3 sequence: CASSEAPGDTQYF. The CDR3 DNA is TGTGCCAGTTCCGAGGCCCCAGGAGATACGCAGTATTTT.

The CDR3 loop reads CASRRVGTPSEYF. DNA for the CDR3: TGTGCCAGCAGGAGAGTAGGGACTCCGAGTGAGTACTTC. V gene TRBV6-1 combines with J gene TRBJ2-7, with D tentatively TRBD2 (6 bases). Looked up from germline, CDR1 is MNHNS and CDR2 is SASEGT. V lost 6 bases and J 11 bases, leaving 20 bases between the germline ends. CDR3 length: 13 residues.

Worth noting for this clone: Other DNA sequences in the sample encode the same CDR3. The CDR3 DNA reads TGTGCCAGCAGCGTAGGACTTCCCCTCACCGGGGAGCTGTTTTTT. The encoded protein is CASSVGLPLTGELFF. This chain joins TRBV9 and TRBJ2-2; no clear D gene. Per the germline V gene, CDR1 is SGDLS and CDR2 is YYNGEE. The CDR3 is 15 amino acids. Trimming pared 0 bases from V and 4 bases from J, leaving 10 bases between. Together with reference TRBV9 and TRBJ2-2, the CDR3 gives the full variable domain: DSGVTQTPKHLITATGQRVTLRCSPRSGDLSVYWYQQSLDQGLQFLIQYYNGEERAKGNILERFSAQQFPDLHSELNLSSLELGDSALYFCASSVGLPLTGELFFGEGSRLTVL.

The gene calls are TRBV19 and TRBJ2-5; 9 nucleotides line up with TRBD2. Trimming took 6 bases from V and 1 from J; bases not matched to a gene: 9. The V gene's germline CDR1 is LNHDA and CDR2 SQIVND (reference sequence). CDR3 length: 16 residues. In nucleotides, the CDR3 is TGTGCCAGTAGCAAACTAAAGCGGGAGGTCCAAGAGACCCAGTACTTC. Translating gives CASSKLKREVQETQYF.

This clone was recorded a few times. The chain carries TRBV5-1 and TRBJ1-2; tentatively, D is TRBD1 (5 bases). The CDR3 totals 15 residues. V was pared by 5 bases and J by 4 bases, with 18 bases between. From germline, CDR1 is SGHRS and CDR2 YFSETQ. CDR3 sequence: CASSRGAEDGYGYTF. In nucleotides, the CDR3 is TGCGCCAGCAGTCGGGGCGCGGAGGACGGCTATGGCTACACCTTC.

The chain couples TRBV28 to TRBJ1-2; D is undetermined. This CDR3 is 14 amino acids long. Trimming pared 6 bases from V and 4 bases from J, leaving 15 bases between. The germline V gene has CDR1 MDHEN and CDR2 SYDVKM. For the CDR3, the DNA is TGTGCCAGCAGCCTAAGCCTGCACGGCTATGGCTACACCTTC. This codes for CASSLSLHGYGYTF.

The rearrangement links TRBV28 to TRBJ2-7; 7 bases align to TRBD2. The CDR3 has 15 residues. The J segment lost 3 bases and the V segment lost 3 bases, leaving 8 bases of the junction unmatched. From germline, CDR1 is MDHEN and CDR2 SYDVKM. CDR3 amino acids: CASSLLAEYDYEQYF. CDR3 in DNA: TGTGCCAGCAGTTTGCTAGCGGAGTACGACTACGAGCAGTACTTC.

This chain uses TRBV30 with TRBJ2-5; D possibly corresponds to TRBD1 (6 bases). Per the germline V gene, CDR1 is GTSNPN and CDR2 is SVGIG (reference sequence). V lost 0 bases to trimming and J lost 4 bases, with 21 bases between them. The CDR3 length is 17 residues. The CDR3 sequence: CAWSVRVSSWGPETQYF. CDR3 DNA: TGTGCCTGGAGTGTAAGAGTGTCCAGTTGGGGGCCAGAGACCCAGTACTTC.

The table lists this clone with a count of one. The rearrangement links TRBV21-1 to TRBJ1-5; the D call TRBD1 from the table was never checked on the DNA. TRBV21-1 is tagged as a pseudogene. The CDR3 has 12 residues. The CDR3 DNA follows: TGTGGGGTAGACAGTAGCAATCAGCCCCAGCATTTT. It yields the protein CGVDSSNQPQHF.

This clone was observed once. CDR3 amino acids: CASSLRQPQHF. The CDR3 DNA reads TGTGCCAGCAGTTTGAGGCAGCCCCAGCATTTT. The gene calls are TRBV28 and TRBJ1-5; D gene ambiguous. The germline V and J ends were trimmed by 3 bases and 7 bases, with 4 bases remaining between them. This CDR3 comprises 11 residues. The germline gives CDR1 MDHEN, CDR2 SYDVKM.